A selection of T cell receptor beta chains follows, all from one sample in a study of T cells in Graves' hyperthyroidism and ophthalmopathy. TCRdb reanalysed the multiplex PCR reads using MiXCR and keeps one entry per CDR3 protein. Among 550,000 to 600,000 distinct CDR3 sequences, roughly a sixth were seen once, and the ten largest hold approximately 18%. The source material was blood. These receptors all stem from a woman younger than 35 with Graves' hyperthyroidism. Both conserved end residues are part of each CDR3. The order of the fields is J gene, D gene, V gene, CDR3 protein. D genes are given only for firm matches.

TRBJ1-4,.,TRBV3-1,CASSQAAGPRGANEKLFF
TRBJ2-3,.,TRBV12-3/TRBV12-4,CASGDQPGTANQYF
TRBJ2-1,.,TRBV10-1,CASSSDPVGWGEQFF
TRBJ2-2,TRBD1,TRBV5-6,CASRSADRDTGELFF
TRBJ2-7,TRBD2,TRBV7-9,CASSLRSSGSHEQYF
TRBJ2-5,.,TRBV7-8,CASTKEGAPQRTQYF
TRBJ2-4,.,TRBV27,CASTQQEGNIQYF
TRBJ1-1,TRBD1,TRBV18,CASSPPIGTGGQAFF
TRBJ2-7,.,TRBV20-1,CSARDRPYEQYF
TRBJ1-3,.,TRBV12-3/TRBV12-4,CASSITNTIYF
TRBJ2-3,TRBD2,TRBV6-2/TRBV6-3,CASSTGLAGVIRTDTQYF
TRBJ2-7,TRBD1,TRBV24-1,CATSDDREGYEQYF
TRBJ1-3,.,TRBV28,CASTSPTGTKGSGNTIYF
TRBJ1-1,.,TRBV20-1,CSANSGDRLASEAFF
TRBJ2-5,.,TRBV5-1,CASTTSWQETQYF
TRBJ2-7,.,TRBV7-2,CASSLGERGGEQYF
TRBJ2-3,.,TRBV24-1,CATSDPVRTAKTQYF
TRBJ2-7,TRBD2,TRBV20-1,CSARTSGGYEQYF
TRBJ1-2,.,TRBV2,CASTDDLFYGYTF
TRBJ2-3,TRBD2,TRBV10-3,CAMASGRRDSQYF
TRBJ2-3,.,TRBV5-1,CASSWTSTDTQYF
TRBJ2-3,.,TRBV30,CAYQTGYTQYF
TRBJ2-5,TRBD1,TRBV18,CASSPLGQVQETQYF
TRBJ2-7,.,TRBV7-9,CASSLSPRGGTGNSYEQYF
TRBJ2-1,.,TRBV5-1,CASSLGPRNEQFF
TRBJ2-1,.,TRBV11-2,CASSLGPRGGYYNEQFF